The clone carrying this T cell receptor (beta chain) was counted many times. The data derive from a study of response to subunit inactivated influenza vaccine. V gave up 1 base and J gave up 6 bases, with 7 bases separating them. Germline CDR1 and CDR2: LGHNA and YSLEER. The CDR3 loop spans 13 amino acids. Via MiXCR, TCRdb re-called the RT-PCR reads, giving one row per CDR3 protein. The table shows 500,000 to 550,000 distinct CDR3 sequences, with approximately 20% occurring only once. This sample also appeared in a second study, on T cells expressing NK-cell markers. According to that study: For TCR beta, cDNA was produced by 5'RACE template switching with UMIs.

The receptor's source is a man in his forties or fifties who received an inactivated influenza vaccine. Specimen: CD4+ T cells sorted from PBMCs, collected 11 to 12 days after vaccination. The V call is TRBV4-3, the J call TRBJ2-1; D gene unclear. CDR3 nucleotide sequence: TGCGCCAGCAGCCAAGGGACCGTCAATGAGCAGTTCTTC. This codes for CASSQGTVNEQFF.